The present TCR beta chain was sequenced within a study of sequential checkpoint blockade in melanoma. Background on the study: Patients were randomized 1:1 to nivolumab-then-ipilimumab or ipilimumab-then-nivolumab first-line.

The sample's treatment: randomized to nivolumab then ipilimumab (arm A) or the reverse (arm B). No patient had prior DNA-damaging chemotherapy. TCRdb's copy holds only in-frame clones and misses some; the assay was immunoSEQ multiplex PCR. Here the sample spans about 11,000 clones, approximately 72% being singletons. Germline CDR1 SEHNR, CDR2 FQNEAQ (reference sequence). This CDR3 is built from 15 residues. J was trimmed by 6 bases and V by 5 bases; bases with no gene match: 11. The rearrangement uses TRBV7-9 and TRBJ2-7, with 9 bases that match TRBD1. The input for sequencing was CD8+ T cells sorted from blood (inferred from file names), taken from a patient given nivolumab and ipilimumab in sequence. The source is a human donor with melanoma. CDR3 region: CASSPKRDRAAEQYF. The CDR3 DNA sequence: TGTGCCAGCAGCCCAAAACGGGACAGGGCCGCCGAGCAGTACTTC. Complete variable domain (other parts from reference TRBV7-9 and TRBJ2-7): DTGVSQNPRHKITKRGQNVTFRCDPISEHNRLYWYRQTLGQGPEFLTYFQNEAQLEKSRLLSDRFSAERPKGSFSTLEIQRTEQGDSAMYLCASSPKRDRAAEQYFGPGTRLTVT.